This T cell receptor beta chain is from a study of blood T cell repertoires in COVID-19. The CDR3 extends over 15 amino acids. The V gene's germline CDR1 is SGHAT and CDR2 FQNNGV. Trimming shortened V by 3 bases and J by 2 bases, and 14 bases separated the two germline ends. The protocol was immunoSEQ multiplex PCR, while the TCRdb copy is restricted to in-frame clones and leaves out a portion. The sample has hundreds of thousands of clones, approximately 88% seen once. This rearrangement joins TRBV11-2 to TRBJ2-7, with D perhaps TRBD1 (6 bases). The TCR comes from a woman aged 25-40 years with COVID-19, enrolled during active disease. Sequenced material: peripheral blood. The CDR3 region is CASSFPRGSPYEQYF. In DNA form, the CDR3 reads TGTGCCAGCAGCTTCCCCAGGGGTAGCCCCTACGAGCAGTACTTC.